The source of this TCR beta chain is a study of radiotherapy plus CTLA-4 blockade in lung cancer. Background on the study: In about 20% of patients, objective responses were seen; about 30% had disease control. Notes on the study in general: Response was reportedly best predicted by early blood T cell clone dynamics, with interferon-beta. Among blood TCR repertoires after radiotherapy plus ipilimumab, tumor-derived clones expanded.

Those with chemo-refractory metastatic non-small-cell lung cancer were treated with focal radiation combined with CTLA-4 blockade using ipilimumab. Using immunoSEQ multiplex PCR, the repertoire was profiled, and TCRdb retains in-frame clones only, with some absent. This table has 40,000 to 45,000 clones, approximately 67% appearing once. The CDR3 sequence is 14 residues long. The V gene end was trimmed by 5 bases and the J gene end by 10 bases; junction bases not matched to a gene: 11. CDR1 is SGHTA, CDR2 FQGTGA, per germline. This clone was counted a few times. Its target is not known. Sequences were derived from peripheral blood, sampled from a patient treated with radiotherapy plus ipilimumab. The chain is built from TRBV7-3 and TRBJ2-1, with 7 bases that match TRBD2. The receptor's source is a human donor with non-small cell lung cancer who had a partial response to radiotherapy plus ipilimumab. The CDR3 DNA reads TGTGCCAGCAGCCTTTTGACGACGGGGGGAGAGCAGTTCTTC. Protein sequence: CASSLLTTGGEQFF. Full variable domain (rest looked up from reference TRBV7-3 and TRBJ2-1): GAGVSQTPSNKVTEKGKYVELRCDPISGHTALYWYRQSLGQGPEFLIYFQGTGAADDSGLPNDRFFAVRPEGSVSTLKIQRTERGDSAVYLCASSLLTTGGEQFFGPGTRLTVL.